There are a few counts of the clone carrying this T cell receptor beta chain. Antigen: not known. The sample comes from a study of cytomegalovirus exposure and HLA in healthy donors. Study summary: Previous work identified roughly 120 million unique TCR beta sequences from 150 million to 200 million T cells.

The CDR3 covers 17 residues. V gave up 0 bases and J gave up 3 bases; unmatched junction bases: 7. Germline CDR1 and CDR2: MGHRA and YSYEKL. Study-wide results and limits: Sequencing likely generated an artifact that appeared as a cluster of highly shared sequence variants. Prior analysis indicated that the majority of TCR beta V segments exhibited productivity approximately 87% or approximately 30% of the time. A later analysis revealed that TCR association rates differed between HLA loci, peaking at DRB1 and bottoming out at HLA-C.

The PCR had 60 Vbeta and 13 Jbeta primers. Repertoires were generated with immunoSEQ multiplex PCR, while TCRdb's copy carries only in-frame clones and drops some. The sample includes some 86,000 clones, less than 80% of them seen just once. Sequencing used PBMCs. The source is a man younger than 40 in good health and CMV-seronegative. The chain combines TRBV4-1 with TRBJ2-1; 8 nucleotides match TRBD2. CDR3 DNA: TGCGCCAGCAGCCAAGATCACGGGAGGGCCCGCTACAATGAGCAGTTCTTC. As protein: CASSQDHGRARYNEQFF.